These 10 T cell receptor beta chains were all obtained from the same sample, sequenced in a study of T cells in Graves' hyperthyroidism and ophthalmopathy (dated 2019 in TCRdb). Library preparation used multiplex PCR. These reads were obtained on an Illumina HiSeq 2000. The TCR beta CDR3 regions were amplified from the RNA transcripts. A first-round RT-PCR of the TCR CDR3 used the HTBI primer set with the Qiagen OneStep RT-PCR kit. TCRdb reran the public reads through fastp at Q25 and MiXCR, keeping productive beta chains. For every CDR3 protein sequence, its rows merge into one entry that carries the most common genes and DNA. Across this sample there are fewer than 450,000 distinct CDR3 sequences, with roughly 20% seen only once. About 38% of the sample is taken by the ten largest. Sequencing was done on a sample of blood. Every receptor here comes from a young man with Graves' ophthalmopathy.

A word on this clonotype: One end of the junction is discordant with germline, which a read error may explain. V gene TRBV6-1 combines with J gene TRBJ2-1; tentative D call: TRBD1 (6 bases). Germline CDR1 reads MNHNS; CDR2 reads SASEGT. CDR3 length: 15 residues. As DNA, the CDR3 is TGTACCAGCTCAGGGGAGCTTGGCTCCTACAACGAGCAGTTCTTC. It is translated as CTSSGELGSYNEQFF.

This clonotype was detected a few times. The V call is TRBV2, the J call TRBJ1-1; perhaps TRBD1 as D (6 bases). Trimming left V 6 bases short and J 4 bases short, with 15 bases between. The CDR3 loop spans 14 amino acids. Germline lookup yields CDR1 SNHLY and CDR2 FYNNEI. CDR3 sequence: CASRPPGGGTEAFF. CDR3 in DNA: TGTGCCAGCAGACCACCCGGAGGGGGCACTGAAGCTTTCTTT.

The rearrangement uses TRBV29-1 and TRBJ2-5; D ambiguous. Between the trimmed V and J ends, which lost 5 bases and 0 bases, there was a span of 10 bases. There are 13 residues in the CDR3. CDR1 is SQVTM, CDR2 ANQGSEA, per germline. The CDR3, as DNA: TGCAGCGTTTATCTGCACCACCAAGAGACCCAGTACTTC. This codes for CSVYLHHQETQYF.

This clonotype came up a few times. The chain combines TRBV20-1 with TRBJ2-7; the D gene is possibly TRBD1 (6 bases). Germline assignment: CDR1 DFQATT and CDR2 SNEGSKA (reference sequence). Trimming took 6 bases from V and 3 from J, leaving 12 bases between them. CDR3 length: 12 residues. CDR3 sequence reads: CSAPRGNYEQYF. The CDR3 nucleotides read TGCAGTGCCCCGAGGGGGAACTACGAGCAGTACTTC.

This clonotype was observed many times. CDR3 amino acids: CASTSQGEGSGYTF. CDR3 nucleotide sequence: TGTGCCAGCACTAGTCAGGGGGAGGGGAGCGGCTACACCTTC. The chain couples TRBV28 to TRBJ1-2; 7 nucleotides agree with TRBD1. Germline CDR1 is MDHEN and CDR2 is SYDVKM. This CDR3 has 14 residues. V gave up 7 bases and J gave up 8 bases; unmatched junction bases: 13.

This chain uses TRBV15 with TRBJ2-7; 8 bases map to TRBD2. V shed 0 bases, J shed 5 bases, and the junction held 3 bases outside the gene matches. The CDR3 consists of 14 residues. CDR1 is LNHNV, CDR2 YYDKDF, per germline (reference sequence). CDR3 coding DNA: TGTGCCACCAGCAGAGATAATAGCGGGAACGAGCAGTACTTC. This encodes CATSRDNSGNEQYF.

This clonotype was seen ten or more times. The chain carries TRBV3-1 and TRBJ1-2; unclear D gene. CDR3 size: 15 residues. Trimming shortened V by 3 bases and J by 1 base, and 12 bases separated the two germline ends. In germline, CDR1 is LGHDT, CDR2 YNNKEL (reference sequence). CDR3 amino acids: CASSQGMDVNYGYTF. CDR3 DNA: TGTGCCAGCAGCCAGGGGATGGACGTTAACTATGGCTACACCTTC.

This clonotype was counted a single time. This clone may be a read error of a much larger clone one base away. The gene calls are TRBV11-3 and TRBJ2-1; TRBD2 matches 7 bases. This CDR3 has 13 amino acids. J gave up 12 bases and V 2 bases, and 7 bases lay outside the gene matches. Germline loops: CDR1 SGHNT, CDR2 YENEEA. The CDR3 loop is CASSLSRGGGQFF. In nucleotides, the CDR3 is TGTGCCAGCAGCTTATCAAGGGGCGGGGGGCAGTTCTTC.

This clonotype was recorded at least ten times. This chain links TRBV5-1 with TRBJ2-1, with D tentatively TRBD2 (5 bases). The V end was cut by 9 bases, the J end by 2 bases, with 15 bases between. The germline gives CDR1 SGHRS, CDR2 YFSETQ. CDR3 size: 14 residues. CDR3: CATADGSPYNEQFF. CDR3 sequence (DNA): TGCGCCACAGCGGACGGGTCCCCCTACAATGAGCAGTTCTTC.

The V call is TRBV27, the J call TRBJ2-7; D ambiguous. Per the germline V gene, CDR1 is MNHEY and CDR2 is SMNVEV (reference sequence). With 5 bases removed from V and 5 bases from J, the gap between germline ends came to 13 bases. The CDR3 runs 13 residues. This chain's CDR3 is CASSPADRDEQYF. In nucleotides, the CDR3 is TGTGCCAGCAGTCCGGCGGACCGGGACGAGCAGTACTTC.